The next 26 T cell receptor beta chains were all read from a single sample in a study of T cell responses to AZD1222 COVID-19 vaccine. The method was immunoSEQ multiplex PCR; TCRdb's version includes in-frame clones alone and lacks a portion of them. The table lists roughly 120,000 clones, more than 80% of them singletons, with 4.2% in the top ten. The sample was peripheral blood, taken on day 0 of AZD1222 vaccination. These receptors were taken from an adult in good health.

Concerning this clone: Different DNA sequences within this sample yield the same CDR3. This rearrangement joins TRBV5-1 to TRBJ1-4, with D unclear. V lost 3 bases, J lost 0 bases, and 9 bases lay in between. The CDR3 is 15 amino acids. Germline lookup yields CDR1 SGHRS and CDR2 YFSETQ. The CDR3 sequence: CASSSGRTTNEKLFF. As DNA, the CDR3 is TGCGCCAGCAGCTCCGGGAGGACAACTAATGAAAAACTGTTTTTT.

The CDR3 nucleotides are TGTGCCAGCAGTTTCCCTGCCGCGGACAGGAACTATGGCTACACCTTC. This gives the protein CASSFPAADRNYGYTF. V and J are TRBV28 and TRBJ1-2; 7 bases are a match to TRBD1. Germline CDR1 reads MDHEN; CDR2 reads SYDVKM. The CDR3 totals 16 residues. Trimming took 3 bases from V and 2 from J; bases not matched to a gene: 9.

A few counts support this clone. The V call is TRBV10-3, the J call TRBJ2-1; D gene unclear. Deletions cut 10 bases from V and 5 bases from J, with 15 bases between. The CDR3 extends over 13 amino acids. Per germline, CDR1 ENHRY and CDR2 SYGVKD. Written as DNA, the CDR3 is TGTGCCACCCTTTTAGCAGCCCACAATGAGCAGTTCTTC. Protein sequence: CATLLAAHNEQFF.

The chain's CDR3 is CARHTSGVNQPQHF. CDR3 in DNA: TGTGCTCGACACACCTCGGGAGTAAATCAGCCCCAGCATTTT. The V and J genes are TRBV12-5 and TRBJ1-5; no firm D call. The CDR3 covers 14 residues. Germline CDR1 LGHNT, CDR2 FRNRAP. The V end lost 11 bases, the J end lost 4 bases, and 18 bases lay between the germline ends.

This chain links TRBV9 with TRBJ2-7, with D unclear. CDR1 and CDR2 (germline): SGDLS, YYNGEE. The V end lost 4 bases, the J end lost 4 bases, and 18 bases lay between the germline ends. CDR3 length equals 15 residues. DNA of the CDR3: TGTGCCAGCAGCCCCAGATCCTCCTCCCGGTACGAGCAGTACTTC. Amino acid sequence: CASSPRSSSRYEQYF.

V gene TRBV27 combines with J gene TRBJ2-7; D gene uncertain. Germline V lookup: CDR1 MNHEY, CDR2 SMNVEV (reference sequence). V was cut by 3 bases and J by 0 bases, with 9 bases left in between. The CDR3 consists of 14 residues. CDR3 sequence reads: CASSFGGSSYEQYF. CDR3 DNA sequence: TGTGCCAGCAGTTTTGGTGGGTCCTCCTACGAGCAGTACTTC.

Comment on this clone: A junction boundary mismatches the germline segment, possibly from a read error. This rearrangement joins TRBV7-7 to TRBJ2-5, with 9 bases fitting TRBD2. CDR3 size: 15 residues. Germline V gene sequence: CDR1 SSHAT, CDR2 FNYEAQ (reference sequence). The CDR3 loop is CASSPRGGRQETQYF. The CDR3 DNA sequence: TGTGCTAGCAGCCCGCGGGGGGGGAGACAAGAGACCCAGTACTTC.

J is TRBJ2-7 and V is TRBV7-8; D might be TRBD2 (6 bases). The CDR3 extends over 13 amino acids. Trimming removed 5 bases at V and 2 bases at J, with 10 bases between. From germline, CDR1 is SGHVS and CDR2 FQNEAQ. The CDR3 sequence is CASSAGRTYEQYF. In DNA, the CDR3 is TGTGCCAGCAGCGCGGGACGGACCTACGAGCAGTACTTC. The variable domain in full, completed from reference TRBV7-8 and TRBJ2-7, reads GAGVSQSPRYKVAKRGQDVALRCDPISGHVSLFWYQQALGQGPEFLTYFQNEAQLDKSGLPSDRFFAERPEGSVSTLKIQRTQQEDSAVYLCASSAGRTYEQYFGPGTRLTVT.

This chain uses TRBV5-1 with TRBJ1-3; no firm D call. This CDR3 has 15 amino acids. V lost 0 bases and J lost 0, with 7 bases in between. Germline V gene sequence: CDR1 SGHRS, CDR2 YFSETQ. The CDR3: CASSLGQDSGNTIYF. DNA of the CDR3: TGCGCCAGCAGCTTGGGACAAGACTCTGGAAACACCATATATTTT. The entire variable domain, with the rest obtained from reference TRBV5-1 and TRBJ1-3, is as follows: KAGVTQTPRYLIKTRGQQVTLSCSPISGHRSVSWYQQTPGQGLQFLFEYFSETQRNKGNFPGRFSGRQFSNSRSEMNVSTLELGDSALYLCASSLGQDSGNTIYFGEGSWLTVV.

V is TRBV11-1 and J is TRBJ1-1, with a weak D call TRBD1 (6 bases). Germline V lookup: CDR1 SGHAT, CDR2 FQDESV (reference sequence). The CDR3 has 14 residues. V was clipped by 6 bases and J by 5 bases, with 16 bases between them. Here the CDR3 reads CASRGGTGGTEAFF. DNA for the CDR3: TGTGCCAGCAGGGGGGGCACAGGAGGTACTGAAGCTTTCTTT.

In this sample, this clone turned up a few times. DNA of the CDR3: TGTGCCAGCAGCTTGGCCGGCACAGATACGCAGTATTTT. Encoded protein: CASSLAGTDTQYF. The chain combines TRBV5-4 with TRBJ2-3; D is unresolved. CDR1 and CDR2 (germline): SGHNT, YYREEE (reference sequence). V was trimmed by 0 bases and J by 1 base, leaving 3 bases between them. The CDR3 runs 13 residues.

As DNA, the CDR3 is TGTGCCATCAGTGAGGCAGCGGGAGGCGGCACCGGGGAGCTGTTTTTT. Encoded protein: CAISEAAGGGTGELFF. The J gene is TRBJ2-2, the V gene TRBV10-3, with 9 bases aligning to TRBD2. The ends lost 2 bases at V and 4 bases at J; junction bases unmatched: 5. This CDR3 contains 16 residues. Germline-derived CDR1 and CDR2 are ENHRY and SYGVKD.

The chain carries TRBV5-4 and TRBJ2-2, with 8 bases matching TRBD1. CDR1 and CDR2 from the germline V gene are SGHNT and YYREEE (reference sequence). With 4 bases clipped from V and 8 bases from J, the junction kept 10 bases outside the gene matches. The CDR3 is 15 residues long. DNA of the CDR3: TGTGCCAGCAGCAAGCCGACAGGGGATGAAGGGGAGCTGTTTTTT. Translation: CASSKPTGDEGELFF.

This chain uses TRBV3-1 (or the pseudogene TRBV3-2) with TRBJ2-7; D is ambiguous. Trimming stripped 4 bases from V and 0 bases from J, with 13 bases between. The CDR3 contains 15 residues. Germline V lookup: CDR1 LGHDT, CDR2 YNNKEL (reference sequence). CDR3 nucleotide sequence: TGTGCCAGCAGCCTTGCCGCGGTTTACTCCTACGAGCAGTACTTC. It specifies CASSLAAVYSYEQYF.

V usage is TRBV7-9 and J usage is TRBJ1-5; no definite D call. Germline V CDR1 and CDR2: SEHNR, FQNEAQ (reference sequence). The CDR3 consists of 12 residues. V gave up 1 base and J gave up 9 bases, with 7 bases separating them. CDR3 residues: CASSLENGPQHF. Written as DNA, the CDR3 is TGTGCCAGCAGCTTAGAGAACGGGCCCCAGCATTTT.

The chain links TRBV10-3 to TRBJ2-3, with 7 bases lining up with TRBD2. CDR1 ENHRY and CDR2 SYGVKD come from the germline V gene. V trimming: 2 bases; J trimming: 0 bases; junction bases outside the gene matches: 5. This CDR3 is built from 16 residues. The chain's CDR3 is CAISERSSGSTDTQYF. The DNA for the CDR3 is TGTGCCATCAGTGAGCGGTCTAGCGGTAGCACAGATACGCAGTATTTT.

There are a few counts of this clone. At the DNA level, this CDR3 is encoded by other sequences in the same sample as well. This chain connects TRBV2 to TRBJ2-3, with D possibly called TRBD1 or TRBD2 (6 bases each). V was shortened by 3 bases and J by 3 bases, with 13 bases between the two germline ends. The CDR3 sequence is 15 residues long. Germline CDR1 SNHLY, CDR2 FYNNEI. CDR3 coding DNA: TGTGCCAGCAGTGAGCGCAGGGGAGGTACAGATACGCAGTATTTT. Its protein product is CASSERRGGTDTQYF.

The CDR3: CASSFSRLTDTQYF. The CDR3 coding sequence is TGTGCCAGCAGTTTTTCGAGACTAACAGATACGCAGTATTTT. The rearrangement links TRBV28 to TRBJ2-3; perhaps TRBD2 as D (5 bases). CDR1 is MDHEN, CDR2 SYDVKM, per germline. This CDR3 spans 14 amino acids. V dropped 3 bases and J dropped 3 bases, with 10 bases sitting between them.

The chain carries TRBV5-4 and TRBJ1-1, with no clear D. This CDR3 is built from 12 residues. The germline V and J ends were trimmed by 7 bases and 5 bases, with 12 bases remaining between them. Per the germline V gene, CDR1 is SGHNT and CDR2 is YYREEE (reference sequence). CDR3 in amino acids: CASGRSGTEAFF. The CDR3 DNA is TGTGCCAGCGGTCGTTCTGGTACTGAAGCTTTCTTT.

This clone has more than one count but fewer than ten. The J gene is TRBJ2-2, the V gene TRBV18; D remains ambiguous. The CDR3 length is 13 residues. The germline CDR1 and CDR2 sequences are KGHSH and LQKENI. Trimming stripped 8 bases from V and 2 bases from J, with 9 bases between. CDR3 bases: TGTGCCAGCACCGACGGTAACACCGGGGAGCTGTTTTTT. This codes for CASTDGNTGELFF.

The CDR3 sequence is CASSLRDWEAFF. CDR3 in DNA: TGTGCCAGCAGTCTCCGGGACTGGGAGGCTTTCTTT. The chain combines TRBV6-5 with TRBJ1-1; D is possibly TRBD1 (5 bases). Trimming shortened V by 5 bases and J by 11 bases, and 15 bases separated the two germline ends. Germline CDR1 is MNHEY and CDR2 is SVGAGI. The CDR3 is 12 residues long.

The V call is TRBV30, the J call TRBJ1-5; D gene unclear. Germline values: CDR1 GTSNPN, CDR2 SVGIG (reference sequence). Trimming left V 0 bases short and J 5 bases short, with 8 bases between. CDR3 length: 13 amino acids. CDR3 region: CAWSVLWDQPQHF. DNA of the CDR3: TGTGCCTGGAGTGTACTTTGGGATCAGCCCCAGCATTTT.

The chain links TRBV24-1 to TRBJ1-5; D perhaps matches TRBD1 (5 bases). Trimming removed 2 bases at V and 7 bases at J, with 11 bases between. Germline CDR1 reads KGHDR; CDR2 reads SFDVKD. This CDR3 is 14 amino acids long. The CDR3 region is CATSDSAGGQPQHF. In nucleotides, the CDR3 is TGTGCCACCAGTGATTCTGCGGGGGGACAGCCCCAGCATTTT.

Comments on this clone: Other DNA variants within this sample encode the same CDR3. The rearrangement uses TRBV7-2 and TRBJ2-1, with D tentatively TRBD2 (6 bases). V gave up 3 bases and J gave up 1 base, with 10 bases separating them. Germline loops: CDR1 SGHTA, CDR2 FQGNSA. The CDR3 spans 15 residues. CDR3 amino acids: CASSLDGSSYNEQFF. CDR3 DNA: TGTGCCAGCAGCTTGGACGGGAGTTCCTACAATGAGCAGTTCTTC.

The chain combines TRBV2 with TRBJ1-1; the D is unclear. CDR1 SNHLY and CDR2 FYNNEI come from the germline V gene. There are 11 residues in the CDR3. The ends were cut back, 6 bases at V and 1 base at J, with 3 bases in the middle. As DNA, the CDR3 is TGTGCCAGCAGGCGGAACACTGAAGCTTTCTTT. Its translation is CASRRNTEAFF.

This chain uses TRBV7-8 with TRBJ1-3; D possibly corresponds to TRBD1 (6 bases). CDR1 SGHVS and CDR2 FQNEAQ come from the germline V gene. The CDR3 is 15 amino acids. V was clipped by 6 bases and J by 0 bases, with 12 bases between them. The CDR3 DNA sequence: TGTGCCAGCAGTAACAGGGTGGTCTCTGGAAACACCATATATTTT. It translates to CASSNRVVSGNTIYF.